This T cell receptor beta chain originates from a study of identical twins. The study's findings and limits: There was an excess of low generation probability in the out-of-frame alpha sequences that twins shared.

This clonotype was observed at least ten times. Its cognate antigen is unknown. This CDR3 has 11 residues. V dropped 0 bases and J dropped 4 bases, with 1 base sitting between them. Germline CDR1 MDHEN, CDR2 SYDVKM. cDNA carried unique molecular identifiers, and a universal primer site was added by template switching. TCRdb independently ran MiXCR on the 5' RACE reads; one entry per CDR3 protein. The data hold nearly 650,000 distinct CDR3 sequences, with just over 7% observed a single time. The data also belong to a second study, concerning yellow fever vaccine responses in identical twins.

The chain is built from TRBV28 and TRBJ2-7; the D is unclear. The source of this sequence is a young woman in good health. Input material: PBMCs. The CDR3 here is CASSLWYEQYF. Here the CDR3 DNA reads TGTGCCAGCAGTTTATGGTACGAGCAGTACTTC.